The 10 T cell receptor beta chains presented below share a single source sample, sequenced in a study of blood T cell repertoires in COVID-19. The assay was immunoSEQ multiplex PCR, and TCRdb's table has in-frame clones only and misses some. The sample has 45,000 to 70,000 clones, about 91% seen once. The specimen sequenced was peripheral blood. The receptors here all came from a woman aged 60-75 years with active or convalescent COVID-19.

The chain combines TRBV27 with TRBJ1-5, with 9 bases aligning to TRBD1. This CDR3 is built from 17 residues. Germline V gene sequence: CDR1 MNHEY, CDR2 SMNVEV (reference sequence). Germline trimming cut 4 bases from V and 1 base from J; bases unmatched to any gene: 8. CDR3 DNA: TGTGCCAGCAGTTCCCTCCGGGACAGGGTAAGCAATCAGCCCCAGCATTTT. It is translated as CASSSLRDRVSNQPQHF.

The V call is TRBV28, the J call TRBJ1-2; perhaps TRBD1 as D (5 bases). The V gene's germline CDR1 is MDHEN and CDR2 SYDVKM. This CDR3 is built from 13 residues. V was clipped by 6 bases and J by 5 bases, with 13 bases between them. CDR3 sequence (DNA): TGTGCCAGCAGGATAGACAGCCAATATGGCTACACCTTC. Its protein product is CASRIDSQYGYTF.

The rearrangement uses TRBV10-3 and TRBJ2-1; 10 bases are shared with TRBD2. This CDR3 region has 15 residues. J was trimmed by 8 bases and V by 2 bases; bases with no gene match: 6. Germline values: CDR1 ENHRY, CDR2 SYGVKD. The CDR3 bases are TGTGCCATCAGTGAGGATAGCGGGGGGCGTTATGAGCAGTTCTTC. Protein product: CAISEDSGGRYEQFF.

The CDR3 here is CASTQGQGARNEKLFF. CDR3 bases: TGTGCCAGTACCCAGGGACAGGGGGCGCGGAATGAAAAACTGTTTTTT. This sequence joins TRBV19 and TRBJ1-4; 12 nucleotides align to TRBD1. J lost 5 bases, V lost 7 bases, and 8 bases had no gene match. The CDR3 has 16 residues. Germline V gene sequence: CDR1 LNHDA, CDR2 SQIVND (reference sequence).

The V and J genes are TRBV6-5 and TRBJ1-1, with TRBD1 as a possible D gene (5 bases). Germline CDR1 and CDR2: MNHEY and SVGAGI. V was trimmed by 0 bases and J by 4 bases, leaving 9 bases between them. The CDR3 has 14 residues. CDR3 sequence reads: CASSYSGGTTEAFF. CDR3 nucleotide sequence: TGTGCCAGCAGTTACTCGGGGGGGACCACTGAAGCTTTCTTT.

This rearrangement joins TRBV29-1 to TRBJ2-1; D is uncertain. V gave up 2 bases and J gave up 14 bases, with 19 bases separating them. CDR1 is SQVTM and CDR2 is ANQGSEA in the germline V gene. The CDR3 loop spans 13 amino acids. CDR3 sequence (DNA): TGCAGCGTTGAATCCCCCCCCACCTACCCCGAGTTCTTC. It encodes CSVESPPTYPEFF.

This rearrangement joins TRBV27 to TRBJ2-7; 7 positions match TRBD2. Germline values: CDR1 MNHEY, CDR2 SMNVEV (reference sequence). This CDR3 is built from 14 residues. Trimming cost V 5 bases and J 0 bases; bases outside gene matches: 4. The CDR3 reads CASSPRDYSYEQYF. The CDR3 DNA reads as TGTGCCAGCAGTCCTCGGGACTACTCCTACGAGCAGTACTTC.

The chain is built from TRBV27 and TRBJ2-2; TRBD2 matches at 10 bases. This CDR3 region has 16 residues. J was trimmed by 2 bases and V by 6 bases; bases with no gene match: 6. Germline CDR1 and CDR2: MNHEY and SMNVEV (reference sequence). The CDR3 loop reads CASRPIAGGNTGELFF. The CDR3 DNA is TGTGCCAGCAGACCTATAGCGGGGGGTAACACCGGGGAGCTGTTTTTT.

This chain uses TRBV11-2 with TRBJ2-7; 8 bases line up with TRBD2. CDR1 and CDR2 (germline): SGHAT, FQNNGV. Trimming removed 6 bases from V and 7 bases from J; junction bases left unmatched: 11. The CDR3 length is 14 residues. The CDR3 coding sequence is TGTGCCAGCAGAGCCTTTTCGGGGGGGCGAGAGCAGTACTTC. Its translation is CASRAFSGGREQYF.

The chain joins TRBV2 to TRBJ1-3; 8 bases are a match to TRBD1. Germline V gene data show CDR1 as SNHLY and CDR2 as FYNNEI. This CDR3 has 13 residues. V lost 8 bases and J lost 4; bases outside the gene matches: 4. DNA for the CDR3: TGTGCCAGCGTAAGGGACAGGGGAAACACCATATATTTT. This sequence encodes CASVRDRGNTIYF. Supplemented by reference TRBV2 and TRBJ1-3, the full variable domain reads EPEVTQTPSHQVTQMGQEVILRCVPISNHLYFYWYRQILGQKVEFLVSFYNNEISEKSEIFDDQFSVERPDGSNFTLKIRSTKLEDSAMYFCASVRDRGNTIYFGEGSWLTVV.